This entry describes one T cell receptor beta chain. One end of the junction fails to match germline, which may point to a read error. These data originate in a study of blood T cell repertoires in COVID-19. Libraries were prepared by immunoSEQ multiplex PCR; TCRdb keeps only in-frame clonotypes and omits some of them. The sample lists fewer than 300,000 clones, 84% seen once, with roughly 8.6% in the top ten. CDR1 SSHAT and CDR2 FNYEAQ come from the germline V gene (reference sequence). This CDR3 has 17 residues. This clonotype was sampled from a human donor in a cohort sampled during active COVID-19. The material sequenced was peripheral blood. This chain joins TRBV7-7 and TRBJ2-7; tentatively, D is TRBD2 (5 bases). CDR3 amino acids: CASSLEEREAKDYEQYF. CDR3 DNA: TGTGCTAGCAGCTTAGAGGAACGGGAAGCCAAGGACTACGAGCAGTACTTC.